The 23 T cell receptor beta chains below all came from one sample that was sequenced in a study of healthy donors' naive CD4 and CD8 T cells. A linear amplification protocol produced the TCR libraries from 500 ng of total RNA. MiXCR, run by TCRdb on the reads, gives a single entry per CDR3 protein. The data show about 180,000 distinct CDR3 sequences, over 60% seen once. Sequenced material: naive CD4+ and CD8+ T cells sorted from blood, pooled from several donors. The receptors originated from a pool of human donors in good health; the sample pools cells from several healthy donors.

This chain joins TRBV29-1 and TRBJ2-3, with D unclear. The CDR3 consists of 14 residues. The germline gives CDR1 SQVTM, CDR2 ANQGSEA. Trimming shortened V by 8 bases and J by 0 bases, and 15 bases separated the two germline ends. CDR3 sequence (DNA): TGCAGCTCTGGCACGGGCCTTAGCACAGATACGCAGTATTTT. Encoded protein: CSSGTGLSTDTQYF.

This rearrangement joins TRBV29-1 to TRBJ2-3; 8 positions match TRBD1. Germline CDR1 reads SQVTM; CDR2 reads ANQGSEA. The CDR3 spans 16 residues. With V trimmed by 4 bases and J by 0 bases, 9 bases remained unmatched. The CDR3 loop reads CSVAGQGDTSTDTQYF. The CDR3 nucleotides read TGCAGCGTTGCCGGACAGGGAGATACTAGCACAGATACGCAGTATTTT.

CDR3 nucleotide sequence: TGTGCCAGCAGTTACTCCGGTGGTGGTGAAGCTTTCTTT. Amino acid sequence: CASSYSGGGEAFF. The rearrangement links TRBV6-5 to TRBJ1-1; D gene uncertain. Germline V gene lookup returns CDR1 MNHEY and CDR2 SVGAGI. The CDR3 extends over 13 amino acids. V lost 0 bases and J 7 bases, leaving 9 bases between the germline ends.

This clonotype is a singleton in its sample. The chain has TRBV27 and TRBJ2-3, with unresolved D. V lost 7 bases, J lost 0 bases, and 11 bases lay in between. The V gene's germline CDR1 is MNHEY and CDR2 SMNVEV (reference sequence). The CDR3 length is 14 residues. The CDR3 loop is CASKITESTDTQYF. The DNA of the CDR3 is TGTGCCAGCAAGATTACGGAAAGCACAGATACGCAGTATTTT.

The J gene is TRBJ2-5, the V gene TRBV29-1, with a possible D match to TRBD1 (6 bases). Germline V CDR1 and CDR2: SQVTM, ANQGSEA. With 7 bases removed from V and 0 bases from J, the gap between germline ends came to 15 bases. This CDR3 region has 14 residues. The CDR3 sequence is CSARGTANQETQYF. As DNA, the CDR3 is TGCAGCGCCAGGGGAACAGCCAACCAAGAGACCCAGTACTTC.

Points on this clonotype: The junction departs from the called germline gene at one end, perhaps through a read error. V is TRBV29-1 and J is TRBJ2-1, with D tentatively TRBD2 (7 bases). Looked up from germline, CDR1 is SQVTM and CDR2 is ANQGSEA. This CDR3 has 12 amino acids. The chain's CDR3 is CSVDCSGGGWCF. CDR3 sequence (DNA): TGCAGCGTTGATTGTTCGGGGGGCGGGTGGTGCTTC.

For the CDR3, the DNA is TGTGCCAGCAGTCCCAATCCGGGCGCCCCTTGGGCTTTCTTT. Its protein product is CASSPNPGAPWAFF. V is TRBV12-3 or TRBV12-4 and J is TRBJ1-1; D gene unclear. The CDR3 length is 14 residues. V was trimmed by 5 bases and J by 11 bases, leaving 21 bases between them.

The chain couples TRBV6-6 to TRBJ1-1; D remains ambiguous. V was pared by 4 bases and J by 7 bases, with 13 bases between. Germline V CDR1 and CDR2: MNHNY, SVGAGI (reference sequence). CDR3 length equals 13 residues. In nucleotides, the CDR3 is TGTGCCAGCAGTTCCGATACGCAGCATGAAGCTTTCTTT. This sequence encodes CASSSDTQHEAFF.

The rearrangement uses TRBV12-3 or TRBV12-4 and TRBJ2-2; D ambiguous. The CDR3 loop spans 13 amino acids. Trimming shortened V by 8 bases and J by 0 bases, and 7 bases separated the two germline ends. Here the CDR3 reads CASQETNTGELFF. For the CDR3, the DNA is TGTGCCAGCCAGGAGACGAACACCGGGGAGCTGTTTTTT.

The chain is built from TRBV29-1 and TRBJ2-5; a possible D gene is TRBD2 (6 bases). The CDR3 is made up of 14 amino acids. V lost 4 bases, J lost 0 bases, and 12 bases lay in between. Germline V CDR1 and CDR2: SQVTM, ANQGSEA. The CDR3 here is CSVAGTLYQETQYF. CDR3 sequence (DNA): TGCAGCGTTGCCGGGACTCTTTACCAAGAGACCCAGTACTTC.

The chain is built from TRBV19 and TRBJ2-3; D is ambiguous. The CDR3 covers 12 residues. Trimming left V 3 bases short and J 1 base short, with 2 bases between. The V gene's germline CDR1 is LNHDA and CDR2 SQIVND (reference sequence). CDR3 DNA: TGTGCCAGTAGTATCGGCACAGATACGCAGTATTTT. Encoded protein: CASSIGTDTQYF.

The chain joins TRBV19 to TRBJ1-1, with D unclear. From germline, CDR1 is LNHDA and CDR2 SQIVND (reference sequence). The CDR3 extends over 15 amino acids. With 8 bases removed from V and 0 bases from J, the gap between germline ends came to 16 bases. DNA for the CDR3: TGTGCCAGTCGCGCGGGATCAGTGCTGAACACTGAAGCTTTCTTT. It encodes CASRAGSVLNTEAFF.

This clonotype has a handful of counts. This chain links TRBV6-2 or TRBV6-3 with TRBJ2-7; tentatively, D is TRBD2 (5 bases). V dropped 5 bases and J dropped 4 bases, with 9 bases sitting between them. The CDR3 is 12 amino acids. Germline CDR1 reads MNHEY; CDR2 reads SVGEGT. The CDR3 spells CASSPGTYEQYF. The CDR3 DNA reads as TGTGCCAGCAGTCCGGGAACTTACGAGCAGTACTTC.

V usage is TRBV6-1 and J usage is TRBJ1-5; TRBD1 matches 7 bases. The V segment lost 5 bases and the J segment 3 bases; nucleotides outside the gene matches: 4. The CDR3 runs 14 residues. CDR1 MNHNS and CDR2 SASEGT come from the germline V gene. For the CDR3, the DNA is TGTGCCAGCAGTACGACAGGGTACAATCAGCCCCAGCATTTT. Amino acids: CASSTTGYNQPQHF.

The chain carries TRBV6-5 and TRBJ2-7; a possible D gene is TRBD2 (6 bases). This CDR3 is built from 15 residues. The V gene lost 6 bases and the J gene lost 0 bases, with 15 bases spanning the gap. Germline loops: CDR1 MNHEY, CDR2 SVGAGI. CDR3: CASRRLGGVSYEQYF. The CDR3 bases are TGTGCCAGCAGGCGATTAGGCGGGGTCTCCTACGAGCAGTACTTC.

The CDR3 DNA follows: TGTGCCAGCAGTTACCCAGGGATCGGCAATCAGCCCCAGCATTTT. It specifies CASSYPGIGNQPQHF. The chain combines TRBV6-2 or TRBV6-3 with TRBJ1-5; the D gene is possibly TRBD1 (5 bases). Germline loops: CDR1 MNHEY, CDR2 SVGEGT. This CDR3 has 15 amino acids. V lost 2 bases and J 2 bases, leaving 10 bases between the germline ends.

The chain carries TRBV27 and TRBJ2-6; D remains ambiguous. CDR3 size: 15 residues. The ends were cut back, 2 bases at V and 2 bases at J, with 7 bases in the middle. CDR1 is MNHEY, CDR2 SMNVEV, per germline (reference sequence). The CDR3 coding sequence is TGTGCCAGCAGTTTAGGTGGGGCTGGGGCCAACGTCCTGACTTTC. This codes for CASSLGGAGANVLTF.

This chain uses TRBV29-1 with TRBJ1-5, with a weak D call TRBD1 (5 bases). Germline CDR1 is SQVTM and CDR2 is ANQGSEA. V lost 6 bases and J lost 3, with 12 bases in between. The CDR3 spans 13 residues. The DNA for the CDR3 is TGCAGCGTGGGGGAGGGATACAATCAGCCCCAGCATTTT. It codes for CSVGEGYNQPQHF.

The rearrangement links TRBV20-1 to TRBJ1-1, with 9 bases identical to TRBD1. The CDR3 has 14 residues. Unmatched junction bases numbered 7, after V lost 4 bases and J lost 4 bases. Germline V gene data show CDR1 as DFQATT and CDR2 as SNEGSKA (reference sequence). CDR3 DNA sequence: TGCAGTGCTATCATTTGGGACAGGGCCACTGAAGCTTTCTTT. Protein product: CSAIIWDRATEAFF.

This rearrangement joins TRBV30 to TRBJ1-3; TRBD1 matches 7 bases. CDR1 is GTSNPN and CDR2 is SVGIG in the germline V gene (reference sequence). The CDR3 covers 14 residues. J was trimmed by 3 bases and V by 1 base; bases with no gene match: 3. The CDR3 coding sequence is TGTGCCTGGAGTGAGGGGGACAGTGGAAACACCATATATTTT. Protein sequence: CAWSEGDSGNTIYF.

This chain uses TRBV29-1 with TRBJ1-2; no definite D call. Looked up from germline, CDR1 is SQVTM and CDR2 is ANQGSEA. This CDR3 region has 13 residues. The CDR3 DNA is TGCAGAGTAGGTGGGGTAGGTGAGGATGGCTACACCTTC. This translates into CRVGGVGEDGYTF.

This chain uses TRBV6-2 or TRBV6-3 with TRBJ1-6; D is perhaps TRBD1 (6 bases). Germline lookup yields CDR1 MNHEY and CDR2 SVGEGT. Trimming took off 7 bases at V and 3 bases at J, with 13 bases between the two ends. CDR3 size: 15 residues. The CDR3 sequence: CASTPGQNYNSPLHF. As DNA, the CDR3 is TGTGCCAGCACGCCAGGACAGAACTATAATTCACCCCTCCACTTT.

J is TRBJ2-2 and V is TRBV29-1, with 7 positions matching TRBD1. Germline trimming cut 6 bases from V and 1 base from J; bases unmatched to any gene: 5. The CDR3 runs to 14 residues. The germline gives CDR1 SQVTM, CDR2 ANQGSEA. CDR3 residues: CSVAGTVNTGELFF. Here the CDR3 DNA reads TGCAGCGTGGCCGGGACAGTGAACACCGGGGAGCTGTTTTTT.